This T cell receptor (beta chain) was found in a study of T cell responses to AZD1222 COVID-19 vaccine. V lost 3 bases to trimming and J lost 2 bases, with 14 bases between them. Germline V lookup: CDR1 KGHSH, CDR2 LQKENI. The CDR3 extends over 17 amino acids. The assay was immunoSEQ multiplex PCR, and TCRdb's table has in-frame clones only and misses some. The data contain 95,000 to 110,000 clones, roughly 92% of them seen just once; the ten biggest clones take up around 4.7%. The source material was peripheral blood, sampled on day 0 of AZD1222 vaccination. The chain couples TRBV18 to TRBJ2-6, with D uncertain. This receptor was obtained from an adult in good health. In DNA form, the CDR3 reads TGTGCCAGCTCACCCCCGTGGCAACAAACTGGGGCCAACGTCCTGACTTTC. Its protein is CASSPPWQQTGANVLTF.